This TCR beta chain was identified during a study of cytomegalovirus exposure and HLA in healthy donors. PCR primers comprised 60 Vbeta and 13 Jbeta primers. Measured with immunoSEQ multiplex PCR; TCRdb has only the in-frame clones, and not every one. Across 200,000 to 250,000 clones, the top ten clones capture around 0.95% of the sample. CDR3 length: 14 amino acids. Germline values: CDR1 SGHRS, CDR2 YFSETQ. The V end lost 4 bases, the J end lost 5 bases, and 14 bases lay between the germline ends. With respect to this clone: No antigen is known for it.

Study results and limitations: TCR association rates varied by HLA locus in a later analysis, with DRB1 highest and HLA-C lowest. Information on immune exposure was restricted to one variable (CMV serostatus).

Sequencing was done on a sample of PBMCs. The chain carries TRBV5-1 and TRBJ2-3; D perhaps matches TRBD2 (6 bases). The sequence came from a woman aged 30 to 39 in good health and CMV-seropositive. The DNA for the CDR3 is TGCGCCAGCAGCCCGGGGGTCCCCCGAGATACGCAGTATTTT. It is translated as CASSPGVPRDTQYF.